This T cell receptor beta chain was sequenced in a study of shared clonotypes between healthy human individuals (dated by TCRdb to 2020 to 2021). Regarding the study in general: A couple of women and a few men aged 18 to 49 years were included in the cohort. To estimate repertoire size and how much clonotypes are shared between individuals, the study performed deep sequencing of blood TCR repertoires from five healthy adults. Between about 0.8 and 9 billion PBMCs per donor were obtained by leukapheresis. Per donor, three plates each were used for CD4 naive and CD4 memory, two for CD8 naive, and one for CD8 memory. Libraries were prepared and TCR repertoires were sequenced by different laboratories using diverse techniques, in order to increase sequencing depth and limit assay-specific biases.

Results and caveats for the whole study, not just this receptor: The genetic and exposure-history diversity represented was limited by the small number of donors. Compared with non-shared clonotypes, the clonotypes found in all four sorted-subset donors had higher generation probabilities. Naive subsets generally had larger estimated clonotype richness than memory subsets. Only blood was sampled, and tissue TCR repertoires likely differ from those in blood. Rarefaction of sorted-subset datasets indicated incomplete sequencing despite the large sequencing depth. Sharing across a handful of donors was observed for approximately 5% of naive CD4, over 3% of naive CD8, roughly 2.4% of memory CD4, and roughly 0.4% of memory CD8 clonotypes. Pairwise subsampling led to the expectation that sequencing depth would affect the degree of clonotype sharing among donors.

Turning to this clone: Its cognate antigen has yet to be identified. Base-call qualities are not available, and no considerably larger clone is one nucleotide away.

CD8 naive samples were obtained by positive selection for CCR7 among CD45RO-negative cells, yielding a CD45RA+CCR7+ population from which TemRA cells were excluded. Donors were healthy HIV-negative adults with no recently reported acute infections or vaccinations. All donors were Caucasian adults living in Nashville, Tennessee, USA. Blood was obtained by leukapheresis, after which PBMCs were separated by Ficoll-Histopaque density gradient centrifugation and cryopreserved in liquid nitrogen vapor phase. Analytical flow cytometry was used to check the purity and quantity of every magnetically sorted T cell population. Genomic DNA was isolated from every sorted fraction and measured by UV absorbance on a Nanodrop 2000c. The junction shows trimming of 5 bases on V and 6 bases on J, plus 13 bases between the germline ends. According to the germline V gene, CDR1 reads MDHEN and CDR2 reads SYDVKM. Measured from the cysteine to the phenylalanine, the CDR3 is 13 residues long. Of all the DNA, just the CDR3 is kept, 39 bases in frame from base 1.

Using the deep immunoSEQ assay, TCR CDR3 regions were amplified from genomic DNA by multiplex PCR. For each cell subset, the extracted genomic DNA was distributed evenly across all wells of several immunoSEQ 96-well plates, and each plate served as one replicate. Each replicate PCR for sorted subsets received approximately 220 ng genomic DNA, equal to about 30,000 T cell genomes. Purified libraries were quantified with a Qubit 3.0 fluorometer, sized on a Bioanalyzer 2100, and re-quantified with the KAPA Library Quantification kit. Each immunoSEQ 96-well plate was sequenced on its own single-read 150-cycle Illumina NextSeq 550 flow cell. In the paper's pipeline: Because only junctional sequences without quality scores were contained in the immunoSEQ output, filtering matching that applied to full-length reads could not be performed. Sequences were annotated with PyIR, a Python wrapper for IgBLAST v1.9, and V/J genes and CDR3 were assigned using IMGT germline references. Reads were filtered out if the reads had weak V/J assignments (E-value above 1e-6), no CDR3, stop codons, out-of-frame junctions, or ambiguous translated residues. A V3J clonotype was defined by an identical inferred V gene, J gene, and CDR3 amino acid sequence. To compute the percentage overlap between repertoires, the number of shared unique clonotypes was divided by the size of the smaller repertoire. RTK rarefaction, the Chao1 estimator, and Recon v2.1 estimates of unobserved clonotypes were used to assess repertoire richness. Generation probabilities for all TCRbeta clonotypes obtained by the gDNA method from several donors were computed using OLGA. TCRdb took over this immuneACCESS table, retaining in-frame rearrangements with V and J assigned. Such tables are incomplete; in checked studies, under half of the missing clones stem from an unresolved V gene, and the remainder is unexplained. The DNA was the basis for D and trimming; V, J and clone size are from that table. The sample table holds 1.5 million to 2.5 million clones, of which less than 95% were seen once. The top ten clonotypes cover approximately 1% of the sample.

What was sequenced was naive CD8+ T cells sorted from blood. The cell subset or site label, as the study defines it: CD45RA+CCR7+. The TCR sequence derives from a man between 18 and 29 years old in good health. The receptor chain draws on TRBV28 and TRBJ1-1, and TRBD1 may be the D gene, going by 6 matching bases. The nucleotides read TGTGCCAGCAGTCTACAGGGAATCCCTGAAGCTTTCTTT. Translated, it gives CASSLQGIPEAFF.